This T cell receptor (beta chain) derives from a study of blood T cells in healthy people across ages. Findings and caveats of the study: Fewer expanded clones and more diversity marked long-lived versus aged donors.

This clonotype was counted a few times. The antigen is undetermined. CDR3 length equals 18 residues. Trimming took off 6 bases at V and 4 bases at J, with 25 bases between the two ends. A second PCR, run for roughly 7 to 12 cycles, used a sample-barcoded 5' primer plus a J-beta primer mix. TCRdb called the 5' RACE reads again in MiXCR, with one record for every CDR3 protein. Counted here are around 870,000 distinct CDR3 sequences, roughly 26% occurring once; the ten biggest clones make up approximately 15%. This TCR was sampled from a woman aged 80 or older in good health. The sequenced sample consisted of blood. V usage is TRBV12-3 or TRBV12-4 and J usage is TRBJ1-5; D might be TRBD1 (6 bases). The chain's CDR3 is CASRLSLAGHGGNQPQHF. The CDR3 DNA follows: TGTGCCAGCAGACTATCACTGGCGGGACATGGAGGAAATCAGCCCCAGCATTTT.